This TCR beta chain was identified in a study of spatial heterogeneity in lung cancer. Via MiXCR, TCRdb re-called the 5' RACE reads, giving one row per CDR3 protein. The sample lists fewer than 8,000 distinct CDR3 sequences, 19% occurring once. CDR3 length equals 13 residues. Germline CDR1 SQVTM, CDR2 ANQGSEA. Losses at the gene ends were 3 bases for V and 5 bases for J; bases not matched to a gene: 5. Specified time point: sample taken at primary tumor resection. The authors sequenced whole RNA from tumor, nontumor lung or frozen PBMC without sorting. By proportion, this clonotype is medium-sized. This chain uses TRBV29-1 with TRBJ1-2; 8 positions match TRBD1. This clonotype originated in a female donor with early-stage non-small cell lung cancer. The material sequenced was PBMCs, taken at surgery. CDR3 coding DNA: TGCAGCGTTGATAGTGGACAGGGTTATGGCTACACCTTC. This gives the protein CSVDSGQGYGYTF. The complete variable domain, with remaining parts taken from reference TRBV29-1 and TRBJ1-2, reads SAVISQKPSRDICQRGTSLTIQCQVDSQVTMMFWYRQQPGQSLTLIATANQGSEATYESGFVIDKFPISRPNLTFSTLTVSNMSPEDSSIYLCSVDSGQGYGYTFGSGTRLTVV.